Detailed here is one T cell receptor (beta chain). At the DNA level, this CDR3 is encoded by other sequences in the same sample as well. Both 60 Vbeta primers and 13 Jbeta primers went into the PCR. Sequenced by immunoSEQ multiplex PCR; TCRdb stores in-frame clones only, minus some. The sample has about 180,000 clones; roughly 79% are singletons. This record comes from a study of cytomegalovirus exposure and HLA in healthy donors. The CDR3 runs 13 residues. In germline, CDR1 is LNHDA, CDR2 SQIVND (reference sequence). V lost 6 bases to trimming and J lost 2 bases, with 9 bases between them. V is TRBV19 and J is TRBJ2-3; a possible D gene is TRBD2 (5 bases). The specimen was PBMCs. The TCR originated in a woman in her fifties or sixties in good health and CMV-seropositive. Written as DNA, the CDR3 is TGTGCCAGTAGGGGAGCGGCCACAGATACGCAGTATTTT. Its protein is CASRGAATDTQYF.